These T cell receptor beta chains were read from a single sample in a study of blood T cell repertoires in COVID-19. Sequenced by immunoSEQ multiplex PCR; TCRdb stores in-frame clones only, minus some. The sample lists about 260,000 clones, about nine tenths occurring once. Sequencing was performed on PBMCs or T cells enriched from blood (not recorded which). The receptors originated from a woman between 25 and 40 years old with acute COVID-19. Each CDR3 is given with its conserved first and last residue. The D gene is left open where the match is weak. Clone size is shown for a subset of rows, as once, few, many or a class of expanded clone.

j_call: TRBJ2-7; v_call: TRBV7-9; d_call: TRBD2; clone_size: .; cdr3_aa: CASQSPSGIYEQYF; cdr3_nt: TGTGCCAGCCAGTCCCCTAGCGGCATATACGAGCAGTACTTC
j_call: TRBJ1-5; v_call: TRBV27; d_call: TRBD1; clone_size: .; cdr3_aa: CASSWTGGNQPQHF; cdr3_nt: TGTGCCAGCAGTTGGACAGGGGGCAATCAGCCCCAGCATTTT
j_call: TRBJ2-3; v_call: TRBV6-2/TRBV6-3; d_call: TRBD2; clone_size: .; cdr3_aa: CASSTRAGVTDTQYF; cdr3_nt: TGTGCCAGCAGTACGCGAGCGGGAGTAACAGATACGCAGTATTTT
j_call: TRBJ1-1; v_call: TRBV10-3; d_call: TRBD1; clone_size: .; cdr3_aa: CAISEGQANTEAFF; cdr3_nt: TGTGCCATCAGTGAAGGACAGGCGAACACTGAAGCTTTCTTT
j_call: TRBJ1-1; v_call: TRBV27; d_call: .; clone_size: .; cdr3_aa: CASSLKGGGTEAFF; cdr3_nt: TGTGCCAGCAGTTTAAAGGGAGGGGGCACTGAAGCTTTCTTT
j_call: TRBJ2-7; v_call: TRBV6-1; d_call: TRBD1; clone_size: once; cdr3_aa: CASSEFAGQGYEQYF; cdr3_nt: TGTGCCAGCAGTGAATTCGCGGGACAGGGCTACGAGCAGTACTTC
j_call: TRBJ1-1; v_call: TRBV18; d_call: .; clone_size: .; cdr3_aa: CASSPGPVTVRLQGTEAFF; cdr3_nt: TGTGCCAGCTCACCTGGGCCGGTGACGGTCCGTCTCCAGGGCACTGAAGCTTTCTTT
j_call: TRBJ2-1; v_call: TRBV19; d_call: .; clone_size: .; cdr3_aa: CASSRQISSYNEQFF; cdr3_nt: TGTGCCAGTAGTAGACAGATTAGCTCCTACAATGAGCAGTTCTTC
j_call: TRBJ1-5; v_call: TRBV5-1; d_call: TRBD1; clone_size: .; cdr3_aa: CASSLAGDRGQPQHF; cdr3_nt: TGCGCCAGCAGCTTGGCCGGGGACAGGGGGCAGCCCCAGCATTTT
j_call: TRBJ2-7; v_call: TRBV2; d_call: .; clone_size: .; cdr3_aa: CASSEEGGLNEQYF; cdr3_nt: TGTGCCAGCAGTGAAGAGGGCGGACTAAATGAGCAGTACTTC
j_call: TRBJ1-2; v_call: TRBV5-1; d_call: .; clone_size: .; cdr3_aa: CASSSGTTASFGYTF; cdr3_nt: TGCGCCAGCAGCTCAGGGACAACGGCATCGTTCGGCTACACCTTC
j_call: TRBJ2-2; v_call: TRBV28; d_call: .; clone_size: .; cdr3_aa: CASKIGSKNTGELFF; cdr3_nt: TGTGCCAGCAAGATAGGGAGTAAGAACACCGGGGAGCTGTTTTTT
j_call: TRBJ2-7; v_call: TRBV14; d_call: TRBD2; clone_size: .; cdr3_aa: CASSETSGSTYEQYF; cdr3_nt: TGTGCCAGCAGCGAAACTAGCGGGAGTACCTACGAGCAGTACTTC
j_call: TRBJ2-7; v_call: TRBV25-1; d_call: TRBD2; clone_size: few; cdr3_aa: CASLGGGYYEQYF; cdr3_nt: TGTGCCAGCCTCGGGGGGGGGTACTACGAGCAGTACTTC
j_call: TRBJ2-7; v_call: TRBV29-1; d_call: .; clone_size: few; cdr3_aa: CSVSSSGGLLQEQYF; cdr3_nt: TGCAGCGTTTCCTCCTCTGGGGGACTCCTGCAAGAGCAGTACTTC
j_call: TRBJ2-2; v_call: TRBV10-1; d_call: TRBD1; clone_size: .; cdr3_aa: CASSANPGQGNTGELFF; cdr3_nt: TGCGCCAGCAGTGCCAACCCGGGACAGGGGAACACCGGGGAGCTGTTTTTT
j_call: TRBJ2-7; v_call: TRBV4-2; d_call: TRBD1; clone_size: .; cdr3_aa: CASSQKWDSSYEQYF; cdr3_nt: TGTGCCAGCAGCCAAAAATGGGACAGCTCCTACGAGCAGTACTTC
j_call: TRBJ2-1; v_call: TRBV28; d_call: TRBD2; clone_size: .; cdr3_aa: CASSLLATITNEQFF; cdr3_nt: TGTGCCAGCAGTCTACTAGCGACCATAACGAATGAGCAGTTCTTC
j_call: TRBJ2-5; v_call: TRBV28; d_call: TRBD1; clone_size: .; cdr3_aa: CASNYDRGLGETQYF; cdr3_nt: TGTGCCAGCAATTACGACAGGGGGCTTGGGGAGACCCAGTACTTC
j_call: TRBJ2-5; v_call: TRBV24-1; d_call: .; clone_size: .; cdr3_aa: CATSASGETQYF; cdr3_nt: TGTGCCACCAGTGCCTCAGGGGAGACCCAGTACTTC
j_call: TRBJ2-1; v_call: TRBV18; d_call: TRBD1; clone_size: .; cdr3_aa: CASSPLWGQNYNEQFF; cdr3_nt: TGTGCCAGCTCACCACTTTGGGGACAGAATTACAATGAGCAGTTCTTC
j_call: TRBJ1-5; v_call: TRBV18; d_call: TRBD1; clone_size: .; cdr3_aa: CASSNESRGRFRNQPQHF; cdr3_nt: TGTGCCAGCTCAAACGAGAGCAGGGGGAGGTTTCGCAATCAGCCCCAGCATTTT
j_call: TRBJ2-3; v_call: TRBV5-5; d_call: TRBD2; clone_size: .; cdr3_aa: CASSWSGAGNTDTQYF; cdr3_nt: TGTGCCAGCAGCTGGAGCGGGGCGGGAAACACAGATACGCAGTATTTT
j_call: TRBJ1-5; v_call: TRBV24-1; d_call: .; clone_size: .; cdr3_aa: CATSDRRTLSNQPQHF; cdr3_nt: TGTGCCACCAGTGACCGGAGGACCCTTAGCAATCAGCCCCAGCATTTT
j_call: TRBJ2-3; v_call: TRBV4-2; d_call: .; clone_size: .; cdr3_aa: CAASASREPTDTQYF; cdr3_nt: TGTGCTGCTTCAGCGTCACGAGAGCCCACAGATACGCAGTATTTT
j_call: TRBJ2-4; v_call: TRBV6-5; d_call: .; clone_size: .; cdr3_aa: CATRVDGKNIQYF; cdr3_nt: TGCGCCACCCGGGTGGATGGCAAAAACATTCAGTACTTC
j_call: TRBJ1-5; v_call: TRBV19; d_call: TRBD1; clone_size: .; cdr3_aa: CASKGEQGYQPQHF; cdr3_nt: TGTGCCAGTAAAGGAGAACAGGGGTATCAGCCCCAGCATTTT
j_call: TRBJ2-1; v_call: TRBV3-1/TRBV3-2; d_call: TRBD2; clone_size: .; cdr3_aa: CASSQPLRRREGNEQFF; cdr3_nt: TGTGCCAGCAGCCAGCCCCTGAGGAGGCGGGAGGGCAATGAGCAGTTCTTC
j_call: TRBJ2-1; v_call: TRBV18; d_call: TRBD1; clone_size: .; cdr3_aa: CASSPPTGLEEQFF; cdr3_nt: TGTGCCAGCTCACCACCGACAGGGCTGGAGGAGCAGTTCTTC
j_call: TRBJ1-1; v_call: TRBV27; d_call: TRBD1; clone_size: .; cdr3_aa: CASSRNQGAFTEAFF; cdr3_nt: TGTGCCAGCAGCCGAAACCAGGGGGCATTTACTGAAGCTTTCTTT
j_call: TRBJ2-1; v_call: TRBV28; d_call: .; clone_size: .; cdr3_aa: CASRIQGGDNEQFF; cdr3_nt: TGTGCCAGCAGGATACAGGGGGGGGATAATGAGCAGTTCTTC
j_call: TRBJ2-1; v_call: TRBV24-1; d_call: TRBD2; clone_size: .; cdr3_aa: CATSDFPSGTYNEQFF; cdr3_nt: TGTGCCACCAGTGATTTCCCTAGCGGAACCTACAATGAGCAGTTCTTC
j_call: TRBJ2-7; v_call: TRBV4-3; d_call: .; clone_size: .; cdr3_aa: CASSQDASRHYEQYF; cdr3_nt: TGCGCCAGCAGCCAAGACGCCTCGAGGCACTACGAGCAGTACTTC
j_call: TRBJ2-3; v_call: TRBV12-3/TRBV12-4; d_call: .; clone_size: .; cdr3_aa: CASSPYTDTQYF; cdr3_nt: TGTGCCAGCAGTCCCTACACAGATACGCAGTATTTT
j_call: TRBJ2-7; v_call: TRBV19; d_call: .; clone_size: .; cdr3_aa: CASMGDYEQYF; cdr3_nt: TGTGCCAGTATGGGAGACTACGAGCAGTACTTC
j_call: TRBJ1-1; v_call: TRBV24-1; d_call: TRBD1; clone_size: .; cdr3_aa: CATSGPTGMGTEAFF; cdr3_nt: TGTGCCACCAGTGGCCCGACAGGGATGGGCACTGAAGCTTTCTTT
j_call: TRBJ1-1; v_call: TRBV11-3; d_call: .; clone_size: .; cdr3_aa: CASSLAGRTEAFF; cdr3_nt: TGTGCCAGCAGCTTAGCAGGCCGGACTGAAGCTTTCTTT
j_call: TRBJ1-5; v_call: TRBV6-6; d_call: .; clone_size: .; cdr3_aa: CASSTRPEPQHF; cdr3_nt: TGTGCCAGCAGTACTCGCCCGGAGCCCCAGCATTTT
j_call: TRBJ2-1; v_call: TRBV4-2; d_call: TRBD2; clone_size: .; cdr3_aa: CASSQVVLAGDNEQFF; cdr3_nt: TGTGCCAGCAGCCAAGTGGTACTAGCGGGGGACAATGAGCAGTTCTTC
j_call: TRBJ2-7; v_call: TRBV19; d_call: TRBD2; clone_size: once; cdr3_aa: CASSIVGGLGVYEQYF; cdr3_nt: TGTGCCAGTAGTATAGTAGGAGGACTAGGGGTATACGAGCAGTACTTC
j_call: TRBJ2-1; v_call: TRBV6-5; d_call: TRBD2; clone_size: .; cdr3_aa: CASSQTSGKNEQFF; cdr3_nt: TGTGCCAGCAGTCAGACTAGCGGAAAGAATGAGCAGTTCTTC
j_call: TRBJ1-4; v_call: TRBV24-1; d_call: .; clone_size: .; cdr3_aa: CATSEAQGPRDEKLFF; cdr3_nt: TGTGCCACCAGTGAGGCCCAGGGGCCGCGAGATGAAAAACTGTTTTTT
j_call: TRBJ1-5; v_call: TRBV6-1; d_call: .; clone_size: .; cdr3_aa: CASSEMTGGNQPQHF; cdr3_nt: TGTGCCAGCAGTGAGATGACAGGAGGCAATCAGCCCCAGCATTTT
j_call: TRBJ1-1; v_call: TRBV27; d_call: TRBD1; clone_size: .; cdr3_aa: CASSSQGVGTEAFF; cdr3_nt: TGTGCCAGCAGTTCACAGGGGGTGGGCACTGAAGCTTTCTTT
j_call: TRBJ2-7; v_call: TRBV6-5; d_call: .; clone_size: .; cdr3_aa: CASSYPGLAGEQYF; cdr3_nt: TGTGCCAGCAGTTACCCAGGCCTAGCAGGCGAGCAGTACTTC
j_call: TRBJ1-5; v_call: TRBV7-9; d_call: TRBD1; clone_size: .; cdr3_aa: CASSPSGDSSNQPQHF; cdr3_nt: TGTGCCAGCAGTCCTTCGGGGGACAGTAGCAATCAGCCCCAGCATTTT
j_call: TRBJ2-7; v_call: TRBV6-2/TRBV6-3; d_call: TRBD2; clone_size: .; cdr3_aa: CASSPGTSRSYEQYF; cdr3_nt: TGTGCCAGCAGTCCGGGGACTAGTCGGTCCTACGAGCAGTACTTC
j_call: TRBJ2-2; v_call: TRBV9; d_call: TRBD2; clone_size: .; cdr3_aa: CASSQEGLAGNTGELFF; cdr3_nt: TGTGCCAGCAGCCAGGAGGGTCTAGCGGGAAACACCGGGGAGCTGTTTTTT
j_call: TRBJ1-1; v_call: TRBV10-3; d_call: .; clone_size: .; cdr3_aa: CAISDLEAGMNTEAFF; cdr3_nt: TGTGCCATCAGTGATTTAGAAGCCGGTATGAACACTGAAGCTTTCTTT